What follows describes a single T cell receptor (beta chain). Its antigen is not known. Mismatch with germline at one junction end may stem from a read error. The PCR was carried out with 60 Vbeta primers and 13 Jbeta primers. TCRdb's table, derived via immunoSEQ multiplex PCR, lists solely in-frame clones and lacks some. The sample consists of over 200,000 clones, more than 75% of them appearing once. There are 13 residues in the CDR3. Germline V gene sequence: CDR1 KGHSH, CDR2 LQKENI. This specimen belongs to a study of cytomegalovirus exposure and HLA in healthy donors. Study observations and caveats: In a later analysis, several top co-occurrence clusters appeared linked to parvovirus B19, influenza, CMV and Epstein-Barr virus.

J is TRBJ1-5 and V is TRBV18; D possibly corresponds to TRBD1 (5 bases). Material: PBMCs. The clonotype originates from a human donor in good health. The CDR3 spells CASSLSRDQPQHF. The CDR3 DNA sequence: TGTGCCAGTTCACTATCCAGGGATCAGCCCCAGCATTTT.